This record covers a single TCR beta chain. This entry comes from a study of blood T cell repertoires in COVID-19. The wider study: Italy, Spain and the United States were the sources of the convalescent and acute COVID-19 samples. In each case, the material was cDNA or gDNA derived from T cells, B-cell-depleted T cells, or PBMCs.

As originally analysed: Amplification of reference gene primers was used by the study to estimate nucleated cell counts. Produced via immunoSEQ multiplex PCR; TCRdb's table is partial and in-frame only. V and J calls and clone size are given by that table; D and trimming were obtained from the DNA. Among roughly 500,000 clones listed, approximately 89% were seen once. It was during active infection that Seattle patients were enrolled and then longitudinally followed. The sample was peripheral blood. The receptor was isolated from a man in his late teens or twenties with COVID-19, enrolled during active disease.

As DNA, the CDR3 is TGTGCCAGCAGCTCGGGACTAGCGGGGGTAGATACGCAGTATTTT. It codes for CASSSGLAGVDTQYF. This chain uses TRBV11-3 with TRBJ2-3, with 14 bases aligning to TRBD2. Trimming took 4 bases from V and 5 from J; bases not matched to a gene: 2. The CDR3 length is 15 residues. Germline values: CDR1 SGHNT, CDR2 YENEEA.